This is a list of T cell receptor beta chains from one sample in a study of metastatic and nonmetastatic thyroid tumors. TCRdb reprocessed the PCR reads via MiXCR. The sample contains 45,000 to 65,000 clones, approximately 15% of which appear only once. Input material: blood. The source is a female donor with papillary thyroid cancer or a benign thyroid nodule (not recorded which). Some clones in this sample may be carry-over from other donors' samples. CDR3s include the opening cysteine and the closing phenylalanine or tryptophan. A D gene is named only where the DNA matches it firmly. Part of the rows lack a size; the others show once, few, many or a class for expanded clones.

clone_size: many
j_call: TRBJ1-1
v_call: TRBV19
d_call: .
cdr3_nt: TGTGCCAGTAACCCCAGGGGTCTCAACACTGAAGCTTTCTTT
cdr3_aa: CASNPRGLNTEAFF

clone_size: few
j_call: TRBJ2-7
v_call: TRBV6-1
d_call: TRBD1
cdr3_nt: TGTGCCAACAGTCTGACAGGGTCTGGTGTATTTAGTTTGTACTTC
cdr3_aa: CANSLTGSGVFSLYF

clone_size: many
j_call: TRBJ1-1
v_call: TRBV27
d_call: .
cdr3_nt: TGTGCCAGCAGTTTATTCCCGGGACTGGACACTGAAGCTTTCTTT
cdr3_aa: CASSLFPGLDTEAFF

clone_size: many
j_call: TRBJ2-7
v_call: TRBV7-9
d_call: .
cdr3_nt: TGTGCCAGCACCTCTGTAGGACCTTACGAGCAGTACTTC
cdr3_aa: CASTSVGPYEQYF

clone_size: .
j_call: TRBJ2-3
v_call: TRBV5-1
d_call: .
cdr3_nt: TGCGCCAGCAGGCCGAATAAATTGGGGGATCCAGATACGCAGTATTTT
cdr3_aa: CASRPNKLGDPDTQYF

clone_size: few
j_call: TRBJ2-3
v_call: TRBV28
d_call: .
cdr3_nt: TGTGCCAGCAGTTTGAGGGCATATACTCAGTATTTT
cdr3_aa: CASSLRAYTQYF

clone_size: many
j_call: TRBJ1-3
v_call: TRBV9
d_call: .
cdr3_nt: TGTGCCAGCAGCGTAGAGCCCTCTGGAAACACCATATATTTT
cdr3_aa: CASSVEPSGNTIYF

clone_size: many
j_call: TRBJ2-5
v_call: TRBV2
d_call: .
cdr3_nt: TGTGCCAGCAAAAATACTGGGGGGACGGAGACCCAGTACTTC
cdr3_aa: CASKNTGGTETQYF

clone_size: .
j_call: TRBJ2-1
v_call: TRBV20-1
d_call: TRBD2
cdr3_nt: TGCAGTGCGCCGGGACTAGCGGGAGTCGGTGAGCAGTTCTTC
cdr3_aa: CSAPGLAGVGEQFF

clone_size: .
j_call: TRBJ1-1
v_call: TRBV9
d_call: .
cdr3_nt: TGTGCCAGCAGCGTAGGGGGTGGGTGGAACACTGAAGCTTTCTTT
cdr3_aa: CASSVGGGWNTEAFF

clone_size: many
j_call: TRBJ1-1
v_call: TRBV10-3
d_call: .
cdr3_nt: TGTGCCATCAGTGAGTCGGGCAACACTGAAGCTTTCTTT
cdr3_aa: CAISESGNTEAFF

clone_size: .
j_call: TRBJ2-7
v_call: TRBV20-1
d_call: .
cdr3_nt: TGCAGTGCCTCGACAGGTGGCGGCTACGTGCAGTACTTC
cdr3_aa: CSASTGGGYVQYF

clone_size: many
j_call: TRBJ2-3
v_call: TRBV11-2
d_call: .
cdr3_nt: TGTGCCAGCAGCTTAGACAGTGACACAGATACGCAGTATTTT
cdr3_aa: CASSLDSDTDTQYF

clone_size: many
j_call: TRBJ2-2
v_call: TRBV28
d_call: .
cdr3_nt: TGTGCCAGCAGTTTTCGAGTCACCGGGGAGCTGTTTTTT
cdr3_aa: CASSFRVTGELFF

clone_size: .
j_call: TRBJ1-5
v_call: TRBV20-1
d_call: .
cdr3_nt: TGCAGTGCTAGAGGCTTGGGGAGTCAGCCCCAGCATTTT
cdr3_aa: CSARGLGSQPQHF

clone_size: many
j_call: TRBJ1-1
v_call: TRBV2
d_call: .
cdr3_nt: TGTGCCAGCAGTGAAGCCAAAGCTTTCTTT
cdr3_aa: CASSEAKAFF

clone_size: many
j_call: TRBJ2-1
v_call: TRBV2
d_call: TRBD2
cdr3_nt: TGTGCCAGCAGGGGGGGGAAAGCGGCCAATGAGCAGTTCTTC
cdr3_aa: CASRGGKAANEQFF

clone_size: .
j_call: TRBJ2-1
v_call: TRBV6-4
d_call: TRBD1
cdr3_nt: TGTGCCAGCAGTTACTCCTATGGGACAGCCTCCTACAATGATCAGTTCTTC
cdr3_aa: CASSYSYGTASYNDQFF

clone_size: many
j_call: TRBJ2-1
v_call: TRBV7-8
d_call: .
cdr3_nt: TGTGCCAGCAGCTCGTCCCTCGGGTCTTACAATGAGCAGTTCTTC
cdr3_aa: CASSSSLGSYNEQFF

clone_size: many
j_call: TRBJ2-3
v_call: TRBV3-1
d_call: TRBD2
cdr3_nt: TGTGCCAGCAGCCACCGAACTAGCGGGAGGGCCACAGATACGCAGTATTTT
cdr3_aa: CASSHRTSGRATDTQYF

clone_size: .
j_call: TRBJ1-1
v_call: TRBV3-1
d_call: .
cdr3_nt: TGTGCCAGCAGCCCCTGTGGCGGCTTGAACACTGAAGCTTTCTTT
cdr3_aa: CASSPCGGLNTEAFF

clone_size: .
j_call: TRBJ1-2
v_call: TRBV5-6
d_call: TRBD1
cdr3_nt: TGTGCCAGCAGCTTGGAACTCCTGGGACAGGGGGATCATGGCTACACCTTC
cdr3_aa: CASSLELLGQGDHGYTF

clone_size: many
j_call: TRBJ1-6
v_call: TRBV2
d_call: TRBD1
cdr3_nt: TGTGCCAGCAGTATTTTTGACAGGGGTAGGAATTCACCCCTCCACTTT
cdr3_aa: CASSIFDRGRNSPLHF

clone_size: many
j_call: TRBJ2-7
v_call: TRBV6-1
d_call: TRBD1
cdr3_nt: TGTGCCAGCAGTGTGGCAGGGGGAACCTACGAGCAGTACTTC
cdr3_aa: CASSVAGGTYEQYF

clone_size: .
j_call: TRBJ2-7
v_call: TRBV6-2/TRBV6-3
d_call: TRBD1
cdr3_nt: TGTGCCAGCAAAGGACAGGGATACGAGCAGTACTTC
cdr3_aa: CASKGQGYEQYF

clone_size: many
j_call: TRBJ2-1
v_call: TRBV29-1
d_call: .
cdr3_nt: TGCAGCGTTGAAACCCTGACTAGTTTCAGGACCAATGAGCAGTTCTTC
cdr3_aa: CSVETLTSFRTNEQFF

clone_size: few
j_call: TRBJ2-7
v_call: TRBV27
d_call: .
cdr3_nt: TGTGCCAGCATTTCCACAGGTGGACTTATGTACTTC
cdr3_aa: CASISTGGLMYF

clone_size: many
j_call: TRBJ2-1
v_call: TRBV9
d_call: TRBD2
cdr3_nt: TGTGCCAGTCGACCTAGCGGGAGTACCGAGCAGTTCTTC
cdr3_aa: CASRPSGSTEQFF

clone_size: .
j_call: TRBJ2-2
v_call: TRBV11-3
d_call: .
cdr3_nt: TGTGCCAGCAGCCCAGGGCCCACCGGGGAGCTGTTTTTT
cdr3_aa: CASSPGPTGELFF

clone_size: many
j_call: TRBJ1-4
v_call: TRBV6-1
d_call: .
cdr3_nt: TGTGCCAGCAGTCCCACGAAAAAGGCTAATGAAAAACTGTTTTTT
cdr3_aa: CASSPTKKANEKLFF

clone_size: .
j_call: TRBJ2-7
v_call: TRBV2
d_call: TRBD2
cdr3_nt: TGTGCCAGCGGGGAAAGACTAGCTACCCACGAGCAGTACTTC
cdr3_aa: CASGERLATHEQYF

clone_size: many
j_call: TRBJ2-1
v_call: TRBV18
d_call: TRBD2
cdr3_nt: TGTGCCAGCTCATCCCGACTAGCGGGAGCTATTGAGCAGTTCTTC
cdr3_aa: CASSSRLAGAIEQFF

clone_size: many
j_call: TRBJ2-7
v_call: TRBV3-1
d_call: TRBD2
cdr3_nt: TGTGCCAGCAGCCAAGATCGGGGGGGAGACGAGCAGTACTTC
cdr3_aa: CASSQDRGGDEQYF

clone_size: many
j_call: TRBJ2-7
v_call: TRBV30
d_call: .
cdr3_nt: TGTGCCTGGAGTGTAAAGGCCTACGAGCAGTACTTC
cdr3_aa: CAWSVKAYEQYF